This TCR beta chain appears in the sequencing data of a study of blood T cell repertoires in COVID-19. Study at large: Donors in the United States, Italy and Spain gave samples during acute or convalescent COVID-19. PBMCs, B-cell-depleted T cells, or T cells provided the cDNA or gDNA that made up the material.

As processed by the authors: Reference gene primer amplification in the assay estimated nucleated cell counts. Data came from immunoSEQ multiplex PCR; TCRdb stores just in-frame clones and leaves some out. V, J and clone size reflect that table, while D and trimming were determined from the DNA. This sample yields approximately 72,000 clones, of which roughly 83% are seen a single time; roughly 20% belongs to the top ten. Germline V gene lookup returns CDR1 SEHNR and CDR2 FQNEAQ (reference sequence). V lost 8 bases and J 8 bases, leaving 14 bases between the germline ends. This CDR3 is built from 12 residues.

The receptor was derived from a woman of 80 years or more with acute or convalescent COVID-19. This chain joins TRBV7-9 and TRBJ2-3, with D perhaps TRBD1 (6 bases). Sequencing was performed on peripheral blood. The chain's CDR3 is CASRTQGGTQYF. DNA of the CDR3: TGTGCCAGCCGGACACAGGGCGGTACGCAGTATTTT. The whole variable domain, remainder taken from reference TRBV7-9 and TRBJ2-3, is DTGVSQNPRHKITKRGQNVTFRCDPISEHNRLYWYRQTLGQGPEFLTYFQNEAQLEKSRLLSDRFSAERPKGSFSTLEIQRTEQGDSAMYLCASRTQGGTQYFGPGTRLTVL.